The clone carrying this TCR beta chain was observed at least ten times. No conserved phenylalanine or tryptophan is present at the end of the CDR3, so a read error is the likely explanation. The DNA is left out, because the CDR3 cannot be placed on it with certainty; the CDR3 is given as TCRdb lists it. TCRdb re-called the PCR reads via MiXCR. This sample carries about 32,000 clones, roughly 25% of them seen once, and the ten largest clones take around 9.6%. All patients reached thyroid surgery having received no treatment beforehand. The entry originates in a study of metastatic and nonmetastatic thyroid tumors. Study information: The comparison covered peripheral blood and tumor or nodule tissue in malignant and benign thyroid patients.

The sequenced sample consisted of blood. The receptor was isolated from a female donor with papillary thyroid cancer or a benign thyroid nodule (not recorded which). Some clones in this sample may be carry-over from other donors' samples.

The CDR3 loop reads CASSHLSEV. The chain combines TRBV4-3 with TRBJ2-1; TRBD2 is the table's D call, not checked against the DNA. The CDR3 length equals 9 residues, ends included. The germline V gene has CDR1 LGHNA and CDR2 YSLEER.